A single sample gave rise to the 31 T cell receptor beta chains below, sequenced in a study of cytomegalovirus exposure and HLA in healthy donors. Primers for the PCR totalled 60 Vbeta and 13 Jbeta. The data were produced by immunoSEQ multiplex PCR, yet TCRdb's version contains in-frame clones alone and is incomplete. The data contain roughly 190,000 clones, roughly 74% of them singletons. The specimen sequenced was PBMCs. The receptor set was obtained from a woman aged 25 to 39 in good health and CMV-seropositive.

This clone was counted a few times. The chain couples TRBV11-3 to TRBJ2-1; TRBD1 is a possible D gene (7 bases). The CDR3 has 18 residues. Germline V CDR1 and CDR2: SGHNT, YENEEA. Between the trimmed V and J ends, which lost 0 bases and 0 bases, there was a span of 15 bases. This CDR3 reads CASSLEGGGVGSYNEQFF. The CDR3 region has the DNA TGTGCCAGCAGCTTAGAAGGAGGGGGCGTAGGCTCCTACAATGAGCAGTTCTTC.

This clone was observed a handful of times. The chain employs TRBV5-5 and TRBJ1-3; no firm D call. CDR1 SGHKS and CDR2 YYEKEE come from the germline V gene (reference sequence). CDR3 length equals 15 residues. The V end lost 5 bases, the J end lost 0 bases, and 12 bases lay between the germline ends. The CDR3 coding sequence is TGTGCCAGCAGTATAGCCGGTAACTCTGGAAACACCATATATTTT. It specifies CASSIAGNSGNTIYF. The variable domain in full, completed from reference TRBV5-5 and TRBJ1-3, reads DAGVTQSPTHLIKTRGQQVTLRCSPISGHKSVSWYQQVLGQGPQFIFQYYEKEERGRGNFPDRFSARQFPNYSSELNVNALLLGDSALYLCASSIAGNSGNTIYFGEGSWLTVV.

This clone appeared a few times. The chain combines TRBV20-1 with TRBJ1-1; D is unresolved. The germline CDR1 and CDR2 sequences are DFQATT and SNEGSKA (reference sequence). This CDR3 spans 11 amino acids. Trimming took off 6 bases at V and 11 bases at J, with 16 bases between the two ends. The CDR3: CSASPLGMAFF. The CDR3, as DNA: TGCAGTGCGTCCCCACTCGGGATGGCTTTCTTT.

The chain combines TRBV18 with TRBJ1-1, with a weak D call TRBD1 (6 bases). The CDR3 is 14 residues long. Germline V gene sequence: CDR1 KGHSH, CDR2 LQKENI. V lost 3 bases, J lost 5 bases, and 13 bases lay in between. This CDR3 reads CASSPPGRGTEAFF. Written as DNA, the CDR3 is TGTGCCAGCTCACCCCCAGGCAGGGGAACTGAAGCTTTCTTT.

The rearrangement links TRBV9 to TRBJ2-1, with D possibly TRBD2 on 6 matching bases. V lost 0 bases and J 0 bases, leaving 10 bases between the germline ends. CDR1 is SGDLS, CDR2 YYNGEE, per germline. The CDR3 spans 16 residues. CDR3 region: CASSVGGGPSYNEQFF. CDR3 coding DNA: TGTGCCAGCAGCGTAGGGGGAGGCCCCTCCTACAATGAGCAGTTCTTC.

The chain combines TRBV28 with TRBJ1-5, with D tentatively TRBD1 (6 bases). Germline loops: CDR1 MDHEN, CDR2 SYDVKM. The V end lost 5 bases, the J end lost 8 bases, and 22 bases lay between the germline ends. The CDR3 runs 16 residues. This CDR3 is CASSPSAGEGLKPQHF. The CDR3 DNA follows: TGTGCCAGCAGTCCGTCAGCAGGGGAAGGACTCAAGCCCCAGCATTTT.

The V gene is TRBV11-1, the J gene TRBJ2-7, with D possibly TRBD1 on 6 matching bases. The germline V gene has CDR1 SGHAT and CDR2 FQDESV (reference sequence). The CDR3 sequence is 15 residues long. Trimming took off 5 bases at V and 3 bases at J, with 17 bases between the two ends. The CDR3 nucleotides read TGTGCCAGCAGCCGGACCCTGGACAGTAACTACGAGCAGTACTTC. It specifies CASSRTLDSNYEQYF.

The chain recombines TRBV9 with TRBJ1-6; TRBD1 aligns across 7 bases. This CDR3 comprises 15 residues. CDR1 and CDR2 (germline): SGDLS, YYNGEE. V lost 4 bases, J lost 7 bases, and 8 bases stayed unmatched. CDR3 in DNA: TGTGCCAGCAGCTCAACCGGGACAGAAAATTCACCCCTCCACTTT. Amino acids: CASSSTGTENSPLHF. The full variable domain, its missing parts supplied by reference TRBV9 and TRBJ1-6, is DSGVTQTPKHLITATGQRVTLRCSPRSGDLSVYWYQQSLDQGLQFLIQYYNGEERAKGNILERFSAQQFPDLHSELNLSSLELGDSALYFCASSSTGTENSPLHFGNGTRLTVT.

J is TRBJ2-5 and V is TRBV7-9; 13 bases agree with TRBD2. The V gene end was trimmed by 5 bases and the J gene end by 5 bases; junction bases not matched to a gene: 5. CDR3 length: 15 residues. From germline, CDR1 is SEHNR and CDR2 FQNEAQ (reference sequence). CDR3 residues: CASSKLAGGPETQYF. CDR3 sequence (DNA): TGTGCCAGCAGCAAACTAGCGGGGGGGCCGGAGACCCAGTACTTC.

CDR3 sequence reads: CASRPLLQGRQTQYF. CDR3 bases: TGTGCCAGCAGGCCCCTCCTACAGGGAAGACAGACCCAGTACTTC. This chain uses TRBV6-5 with TRBJ2-5, with D tentatively TRBD1 (6 bases). Trimming shortened V by 6 bases and J by 6 bases, and 20 bases separated the two germline ends. CDR1 and CDR2 (germline): MNHEY, SVGAGI. This CDR3 contains 15 residues.

To note about this clone: The CDR3 does not close with the conserved phenylalanine or tryptophan, likely indicating a read error. This rearrangement joins TRBV5-1 to TRBJ1-2, with D hard to call. V was trimmed by 4 bases and J by 4 bases, leaving 14 bases between them. The CDR3 is 14 residues long. Germline values: CDR1 SGHRS, CDR2 YFSETQ. CDR3 loop: CASSKDQVTYGYTL. CDR3 sequence (DNA): TGCGCCAGCAGCAAGGATCAGGTGACCTATGGCTACACCCTC.

V gene TRBV28 combines with J gene TRBJ1-5; TRBD1 is a possible D gene (6 bases). This CDR3 has 15 amino acids. Germline CDR1 MDHEN, CDR2 SYDVKM. The V end lost 7 bases, the J end lost 7 bases, and 20 bases lay between the germline ends. The chain's CDR3 is CASKYRERGRQPQHF. The CDR3 nucleotides read TGTGCCAGCAAGTACAGGGAGAGGGGCCGGCAGCCCCAGCATTTT. The variable domain in full, with the rest retrieved from reference TRBV28 and TRBJ1-5, is DVKVTQSSRYLVKRTGEKVFLECVQDMDHENMFWYRQDPGLGLRLIYFSYDVKMKEKGDIPEGYSVSREKKERFSLILESASTNQTSMYLCASKYRERGRQPQHFGDGTRLSIL.

This clone was detected a few times. The J gene is TRBJ1-5, the V gene TRBV28, with D perhaps matching TRBD1 (5 bases). Germline CDR1 and CDR2: MDHEN and SYDVKM. V was cut by 8 bases and J by 0 bases, with 14 bases left in between. CDR3 length: 15 amino acids. DNA of the CDR3: TGTGCCAGCCATCGCACAGGTGATAGCAATCAGCCCCAGCATTTT. Translated, it gives CASHRTGDSNQPQHF.

This sequence joins TRBV28 and TRBJ2-7, with 12 bases identical to TRBD2. This CDR3 spans 15 amino acids. V lost 6 bases to trimming and J lost 3 bases; unmatched junction nucleotides: 6. CDR1 and CDR2 from the germline V gene are MDHEN and SYDVKM. The CDR3 DNA is TGTGCCAGCAGCCAAAGGACTAGCGGGATCTACGAGCAGTACTTC. This sequence encodes CASSQRTSGIYEQYF.

This chain links TRBV27 with TRBJ1-1; 7 nucleotides agree with TRBD1. Trimming at V came to 5 bases and at J to 7 bases, leaving 13 bases not matched to a gene. The germline CDR1 and CDR2 sequences are MNHEY and SMNVEV (reference sequence). The CDR3 is made up of 15 amino acids. The CDR3: CASSPYRGTAGEAFF. The CDR3 coding sequence is TGTGCCAGCAGTCCGTACCGCGGGACAGCGGGTGAAGCTTTCTTT.

This chain links TRBV27 with TRBJ2-7; the D gene is possibly TRBD2 (6 bases). This CDR3 spans 14 amino acids. The ends were cut back, 5 bases at V and 4 bases at J, with 15 bases in the middle. Germline V gene sequence: CDR1 MNHEY, CDR2 SMNVEV (reference sequence). In DNA, the CDR3 is TGTGCCAGCAGTCTAGGGGACTTCGGGTACGAGCAGTACTTC. It specifies CASSLGDFGYEQYF.

The chain is built from TRBV2 and TRBJ1-5; D unclear. Looked up from germline, CDR1 is SNHLY and CDR2 is FYNNEI. V was trimmed by 4 bases and J by 7 bases, leaving 8 bases between them. There are 12 residues in the CDR3. This CDR3 reads CASSANQQPQHF. DNA for the CDR3: TGTGCCAGCAGTGCCAATCAGCAGCCCCAGCATTTT.

The V and J genes are TRBV5-4 and TRBJ2-1; 16 bases map to TRBD2. Germline-derived CDR1 and CDR2 are SGHNT and YYREEE (reference sequence). This CDR3 contains 18 residues. V was pared by 4 bases and J by 4 bases, with 8 bases of the junction left unmatched. The CDR3 nucleotides are TGTGCCAGCAGCCCGGGGACTAGCGGGGGGGCCGGGTACAATGAGCAGTTCTTC. This encodes CASSPGTSGGAGYNEQFF.

J is TRBJ1-4 and V is TRBV27, with a tentative D call TRBD1 (6 bases). V shed 6 bases and J shed 8 bases, with 16 bases lying between them. The germline gives CDR1 MNHEY, CDR2 SMNVEV (reference sequence). CDR3 length: 14 residues. The CDR3 DNA is TGTGCCAGCAGCCCGGGGGGGCTTAGCGAAAAACTGTTTTTT. Translated: CASSPGGLSEKLFF.

The chain employs TRBV11-3 and TRBJ2-7; 7 nucleotides match TRBD1. Per the germline V gene, CDR1 is SGHNT and CDR2 is YENEEA. V lost 5 bases, J lost 0 bases, and 4 bases stayed unmatched. The CDR3 is 14 residues long. Here the CDR3 DNA reads TGTGCCAGCAGCATAAACAGGGGCTCCTACGAGCAGTACTTC. Translation: CASSINRGSYEQYF.

The chain employs TRBV13 and TRBJ2-1, with 9 bases lining up with TRBD2. V lost 5 bases and J lost 8; bases outside the gene matches: 7. The CDR3 loop spans 14 amino acids. Germline loops: CDR1 PRHDT, CDR2 FYEKMQ (reference sequence). The CDR3 region is CASSLGLARDEQFF. The CDR3 DNA is TGTGCCAGCAGCCTGGGACTAGCTCGGGATGAGCAGTTCTTC.

The chain carries TRBV6-1 and TRBJ1-2, with D uncertain. The V end lost 3 bases, the J end lost 8 bases, and 13 bases lay between the germline ends. The CDR3 runs 13 residues. Germline V gives CDR1 MNHNS, CDR2 SASEGT. In DNA form, the CDR3 reads TGTGCCAGCAGTGAGACACTCCCTGGAGGCTACACCTTC. This codes for CASSETLPGGYTF.

The chain links TRBV10-2 to TRBJ2-5; D ambiguous. V gave up 2 bases and J gave up 4 bases, with 17 bases separating them. Germline CDR1 WSHSY, CDR2 SAAADI. This CDR3 spans 16 amino acids. The CDR3 region has the DNA TGCGCCAGCAGTGAGGGAGCGATGAGATTTGGAGAGACCCAGTACTTC. It yields the protein CASSEGAMRFGETQYF.

The chain is built from TRBV7-2 and TRBJ1-2; a possible D gene is TRBD1 (5 bases). The V and J ends lost 4 bases and 4 bases respectively, with 16 bases between them. The CDR3 extends over 15 amino acids. Germline CDR1 reads SGHTA; CDR2 reads FQGNSA. This chain's CDR3 is CASSSPGGGSYGYTF. CDR3 DNA: TGTGCCAGCAGCTCCCCTGGGGGGGGATCCTATGGCTACACCTTC.

The chain combines TRBV11-2 with TRBJ2-7, with no clear D. Germline lookup yields CDR1 SGHAT and CDR2 FQNNGV. The CDR3 is 13 residues long. V lost 0 bases, J lost 2 bases, and 5 bases lay in between. The CDR3 nucleotides read TGTGCCAGCAGCTTAGATATCGCCTACGAGCAGTACTTC. The encoded protein is CASSLDIAYEQYF.

The rearrangement joins TRBV7-9 to TRBJ2-1; 12 bases are a match to TRBD2. V shed 1 base, J shed 6 bases, and the junction held 10 bases outside the gene matches. The CDR3 sequence is 18 residues long. Germline values: CDR1 SEHNR, CDR2 FQNEAQ (reference sequence). The CDR3 DNA is TGTGCCAGCAGCTTAGTTGGGCTAGCGGGAGGGCCAGGCAATGAGCAGTTCTTC. Residues: CASSLVGLAGGPGNEQFF.

J is TRBJ2-3 and V is TRBV6-1; 8 positions agree with TRBD1. Per the germline V gene, CDR1 is MNHNS and CDR2 is SASEGT. This CDR3 is 15 amino acids long. With V trimmed by 5 bases and J by 5 bases, 9 bases remained unmatched. The CDR3: CASSPRTGWEDTQYF. In DNA, the CDR3 is TGTGCCAGCAGTCCCCGGACAGGGTGGGAAGATACGCAGTATTTT.

Written as DNA, the CDR3 is TGTGCCAGCAGTACAGGGAACTCCTACGAGCAGTACTTC. Protein sequence: CASSTGNSYEQYF. The rearrangement uses TRBV6-5 and TRBJ2-7; possible D gene TRBD1, 6 bases. Germline loops: CDR1 MNHEY, CDR2 SVGAGI. The length of the CDR3 is 13 residues. V was pared by 5 bases and J by 0 bases, with 8 bases between.

This rearrangement joins TRBV6-1 to TRBJ2-7, with 7 positions matching TRBD2. Looked up from germline, CDR1 is MNHNS and CDR2 is SASEGT. The CDR3 runs to 14 residues. J gave up 0 bases and V 5 bases, and 4 bases lay outside the gene matches. The CDR3 DNA sequence: TGTGCCAGCAGTCAGCGGGGAAGCTCCTACGAGCAGTACTTC. Its protein product is CASSQRGSSYEQYF.

The chain joins TRBV7-2 to TRBJ2-1, with 8 bases matching TRBD2. The germline gives CDR1 SGHTA, CDR2 FQGNSA. The CDR3 totals 16 residues. V was clipped by 5 bases and J by 7 bases; unmatched bases: 13. CDR3 protein: CASSRAGTSLLNEQFF. In DNA, the CDR3 is TGTGCCAGCAGCAGGGCCGGGACTAGTCTTTTGAATGAGCAGTTCTTC. Combining the CDR3 with reference TRBV7-2 and TRBJ2-1 gives the whole variable domain GAGVSQSPSNKVTEKGKDVELRCDPISGHTALYWYRQSLGQGLEFLIYFQGNSAPDKSGLPSDRFSAERTGGSVSTLTIQRTQQEDSAVYLCASSRAGTSLLNEQFFGPGTRLTVL.

A few counts support this clone. This chain uses TRBV10-1 with TRBJ1-1, with no clear D. The V gene's germline CDR1 is WNHNN and CDR2 SYGVQD (reference sequence). The CDR3 runs to 15 residues. Trimming took off 6 bases at V and 1 base at J, with 15 bases between the two ends. CDR3 protein: CASRTTGSKNTEAFF. In DNA form, the CDR3 reads TGCGCCAGCAGGACCACCGGGTCAAAGAACACTGAAGCTTTCTTT.